Shown below are 5 T cell receptor beta chains from a single sample sequenced in a study of blood T cells in healthy people across ages. With a J-beta primer mix and a sample-barcoded 5' primer, a second PCR ran about 7 to 12 cycles. TCRdb itself ran the 5' RACE reads through MiXCR, one entry per CDR3 protein. The table lists 1.5 million to 2 million distinct CDR3 sequences, 40% to 55% of them singletons. Input material: blood. All receptors come from a woman between 40 and 50 years old in good health.

The table lists this clonotype with a few counts. The chain is built from TRBV20-1 and TRBJ2-7, with 10 nucleotides matching TRBD2. Germline trimming cut 5 bases from V and 3 bases from J; bases unmatched to any gene: 7. The CDR3 is 14 residues long. CDR1 and CDR2 (germline): DFQATT, SNEGSKA (reference sequence). The CDR3, as DNA: TGCAGTGCTTACGCAAAGCGGGGGGGCTACGAGCAGTACTTC. This encodes CSAYAKRGGYEQYF.

This chain joins TRBV28 and TRBJ2-7; TRBD2 matches 12 bases. Looked up from germline, CDR1 is MDHEN and CDR2 is SYDVKM. With V trimmed by 5 bases and J by 5 bases, 7 bases remained unmatched. CDR3 size: 15 residues. In DNA form, the CDR3 reads TGTGCCAGCAGTCATACTAGCGGGGGGTCCCACGAGCAGTACTTC. Amino acids: CASSHTSGGSHEQYF.

This chain joins TRBV5-1 and TRBJ1-2, with D unclear. V was pared by 4 bases and J by 6 bases, with 10 bases between. The germline gives CDR1 SGHRS, CDR2 YFSETQ. The CDR3 runs to 12 residues. The CDR3 DNA sequence: TGCGCCAGCAGCCCTCGCGCCGATGGCTACACCTTC. Its translation is CASSPRADGYTF.

This clonotype has a count of ten or more. The genes are TRBV4-3 and TRBJ2-5, with D perhaps TRBD1 or TRBD2 (5 bases each). The CDR3 is made up of 15 amino acids. The germline V and J ends were trimmed by 1 base and 0 bases, with 9 bases remaining between them. Looked up from germline, CDR1 is LGHNA and CDR2 is YSLEER. The CDR3 nucleotides read TGCGCCAGCAGCCAAGGGGACCTGTACCAAGAGACCCAGTACTTC. The encoded protein is CASSQGDLYQETQYF.

The chain recombines TRBV9 with TRBJ2-3; 7 nucleotides align to TRBD1. The CDR3 has 16 amino acids. The J segment lost 2 bases and the V segment lost 3 bases, leaving 9 bases of the junction unmatched. Germline V gives CDR1 SGDLS, CDR2 YYNGEE. The CDR3 spells CASSAPSRGPTDTQYF. The CDR3 DNA sequence: TGTGCCAGCAGCGCCCCCAGTAGGGGGCCCACAGATACGCAGTATTTT.